A selection of T cell receptor beta chains follows, all from one sample in a study of T cell responses to AZD1222 COVID-19 vaccine. Some clones are missing from TCRdb's copy, which holds only in-frame ones; the method was immunoSEQ multiplex PCR. The sample includes approximately 110,000 clones, 70% to 90% seen only once; the top ten take approximately 4.5%. The material was peripheral blood, obtained on day 0 of AZD1222 vaccination. The receptors shown here come from an adult in good health. Each CDR3 is given with its conserved first and last residue. A D gene is named only where the DNA matches it firmly. Size is omitted from some rows. Given values are once, few, many or a class for expanded clones.

. TRBJ1-2 . TRBV18 CASSTSREWGYTF TGTGCCAGCTCAACTTCACGGGAGTGGGGCTACACCTTC
. TRBJ1-2 . TRBV7-9 CASSVARGTQGYGYTF TGTGCCAGCAGCGTAGCGAGGGGTACCCAGGGCTATGGCTACACCTTC
. TRBJ1-4 TRBD1 TRBV19 CASSPGQGSGKLFF TGTGCCAGTAGTCCTGGACAGGGTTCGGGAAAACTGTTTTTT
once TRBJ2-1 . TRBV4-1 CASSPFQGNNEQFF TGCGCCAGCAGCCCATTTCAGGGTAACAATGAGCAGTTCTTC
once TRBJ2-7 . TRBV9 CASSVATASGYEQYF TGTGCCAGCAGCGTAGCTACGGCTAGTGGGTACGAGCAGTACTTC
. TRBJ1-4 . TRBV28 CASSQTGIEGKLFF TGTGCCAGCAGTCAAACAGGTATTGAGGGAAAACTGTTTTTT
. TRBJ1-4 . TRBV5-1 CASSGTATNEKLFF TGCGCCAGCAGCGGGACGGCAACTAATGAAAAACTGTTTTTT
. TRBJ2-2 TRBD1 TRBV28 CASSLVWGRGFTGELFF TGTGCCAGCAGTTTGGTCTGGGGCAGGGGGTTCACCGGGGAGCTGTTTTTT
. TRBJ2-7 . TRBV11-1 CASSSQEGSSYEQYF TGTGCCAGCAGCTCCCAGGAGGGAAGCTCCTACGAGCAGTACTTC
. TRBJ1-5 . TRBV5-5 CASSLTQYGQPQHF TGTGCCAGCAGTTTGACACAATATGGACAGCCCCAGCATTTT
once TRBJ2-3 TRBD2 TRBV5-1 CASSWGGGNTDTQYF TGCGCCAGCAGCTGGGGCGGGGGGAACACAGATACGCAGTATTTT
. TRBJ1-2 . TRBV2 CASSTDRSGYGYTF TGTGCCAGCAGTACCGACAGGTCTGGCTATGGCTACACCTTC
. TRBJ1-1 . TRBV2 CASSPNRPGLNTEAFF TGTGCCAGCAGCCCGAACAGGCCGGGGTTGAACACTGAAGCTTTCTTT
. TRBJ1-4 . TRBV12-3/TRBV12-4 CASSPPPNEKLFF TGTGCCAGCAGTCCCCCCCCGAATGAAAAACTGTTTTTT
. TRBJ1-3 TRBD1 TRBV6-5 CASSYLTGLGNTIYF TGTGCCAGCAGTTACTTGACAGGGCTGGGAAACACCATATATTTT
. TRBJ1-2 . TRBV5-1 CASRRTGTADNYGYTF TGCGCCAGCAGGCGGACCGGGACCGCCGATAACTATGGCTACACCTTC
. TRBJ1-2 . TRBV30 CAWTQSYGYTF TGTGCCTGGACACAATCCTATGGCTACACCTTC
. TRBJ2-2 TRBD2 TRBV4-2 CASRAGSGMAGELFF TGTGCCAGCCGCGCAGGTAGCGGGATGGCCGGGGAGCTGTTTTTT
. TRBJ2-2 . TRBV11-2 CASSSLRRLGELFF TGTGCCAGCAGCTCGCTACGTAGGTTGGGGGAGCTGTTTTTT
. TRBJ1-5 . TRBV7-2 CASSSRGLAENQPQHF TGTGCCAGCAGCTCCCGTGGGCTGGCAGAAAATCAGCCCCAGCATTTT
. TRBJ2-1 . TRBV25-1 CASSASTREQFF TGTGCCAGCAGTGCCTCGACCAGGGAGCAGTTCTTC
. TRBJ2-3 . TRBV7-2 CASSARASRGTDTQYF TGTGCCAGCAGCGCCAGGGCTAGCCGGGGCACAGATACGCAGTATTTT
. TRBJ2-7 TRBD2 TRBV5-1 CASSRTGGPDEQYF TGCGCCAGCAGCCGCACGGGAGGGCCGGACGAGCAGTACTTC
. TRBJ2-2 TRBD2 TRBV7-2 CASSTSGSKKPGELFF TGTGCCAGCAGCACTAGCGGGAGTAAGAAACCCGGGGAGCTGTTTTTT
. TRBJ2-7 . TRBV11-2 CASSPRSGVRTNYEQYF TGTGCCAGCAGCCCACGATCGGGGGTGAGAACCAACTACGAGCAGTACTTC
. TRBJ2-1 . TRBV11-3 CASSFGEGRGVNEQFF TGTGCCAGCAGCTTCGGTGAGGGACGCGGGGTCAATGAGCAGTTCTTC
. TRBJ2-7 . TRBV28 CASRGYYEQYF TGTGCCAGCAGGGGGTACTACGAGCAGTACTTC
. TRBJ1-3 . TRBV3-1/TRBV3-2 CASSQDAVGRNTIYF TGTGCCAGCAGCCAAGACGCGGTTGGGCGAAACACCATATATTTT